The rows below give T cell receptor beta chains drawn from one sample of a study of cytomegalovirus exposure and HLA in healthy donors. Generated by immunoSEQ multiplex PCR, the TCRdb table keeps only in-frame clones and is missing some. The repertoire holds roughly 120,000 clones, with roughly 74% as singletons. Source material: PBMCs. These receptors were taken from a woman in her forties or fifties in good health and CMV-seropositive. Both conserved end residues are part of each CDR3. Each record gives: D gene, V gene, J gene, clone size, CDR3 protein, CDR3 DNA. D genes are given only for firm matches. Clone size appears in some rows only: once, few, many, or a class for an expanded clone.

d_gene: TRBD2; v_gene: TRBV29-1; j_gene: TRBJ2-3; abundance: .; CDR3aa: CSVERGGDTQYF; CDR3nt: TGCAGCGTGGAGCGGGGGGGCGATACGCAGTATTTT
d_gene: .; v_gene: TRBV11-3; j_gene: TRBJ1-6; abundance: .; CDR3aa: CASSLSDNSPLHF; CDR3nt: TGTGCCAGCAGCTTAAGCGATAATTCACCCCTCCACTTT
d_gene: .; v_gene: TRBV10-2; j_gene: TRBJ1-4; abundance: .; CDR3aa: CASSDGQSNEKLFF; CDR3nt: TGCGCCAGCAGTGATGGACAGTCTAATGAAAAACTGTTTTTT
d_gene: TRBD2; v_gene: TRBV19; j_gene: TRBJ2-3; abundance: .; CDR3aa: CASSSGLAGGRSTDTQYF; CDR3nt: TGTGCCAGTAGTTCGGGACTAGCGGGGGGCCGATCCACAGATACGCAGTATTTT
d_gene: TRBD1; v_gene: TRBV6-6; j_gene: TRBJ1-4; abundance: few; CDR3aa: CASSRPPGGTEKLFF; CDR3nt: TGTGCCAGCAGTCGACCCCCAGGGGGCACCGAAAAACTGTTTTTT
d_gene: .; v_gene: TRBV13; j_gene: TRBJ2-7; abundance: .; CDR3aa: CASSLAQGTGYEQYF; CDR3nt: TGTGCCAGCAGCTTAGCACAGGGTACGGGCTACGAGCAGTACTTC
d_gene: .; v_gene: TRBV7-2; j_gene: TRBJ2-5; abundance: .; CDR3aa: CASSQVLGRTGDETQYF; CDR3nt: TGTGCCAGCAGCCAAGTGTTAGGGCGGACGGGGGACGAGACCCAGTACTTC
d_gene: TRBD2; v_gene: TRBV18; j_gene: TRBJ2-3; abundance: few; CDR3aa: CASSRGDLSTDTQYF; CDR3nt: TGTGCCAGCTCCCGGGGGGACCTGAGCACAGATACGCAGTATTTT
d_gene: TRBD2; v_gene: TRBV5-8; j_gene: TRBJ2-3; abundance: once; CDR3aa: CASSIGLAQDTQYF; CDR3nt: TGTGCCAGCAGCATAGGACTAGCGCAAGATACGCAGTATTTT
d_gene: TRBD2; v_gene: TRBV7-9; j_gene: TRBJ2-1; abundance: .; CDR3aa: CASSFRLAGNEQFF; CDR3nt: TGTGCCAGCAGCTTCCGACTAGCGGGGAATGAGCAGTTCTTC
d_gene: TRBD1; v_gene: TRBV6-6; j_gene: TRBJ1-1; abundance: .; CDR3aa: CASSTGTGKTEAFF; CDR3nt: TGTGCCAGCAGTACCGGGACAGGAAAGACTGAAGCTTTCTTT
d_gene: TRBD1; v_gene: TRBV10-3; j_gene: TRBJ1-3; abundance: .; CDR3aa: CAIRAGGAGGNTIYF; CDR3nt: TGTGCCATCAGGGCAGGGGGCGCGGGCGGAAACACCATATATTTT
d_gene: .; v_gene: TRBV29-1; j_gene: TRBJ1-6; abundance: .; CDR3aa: CSVGEGLGNSPLHF; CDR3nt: TGCAGCGTTGGGGAGGGTCTTGGTAATTCACCCCTCCACTTT
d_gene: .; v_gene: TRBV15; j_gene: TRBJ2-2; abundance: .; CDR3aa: CATSRDWRSANTGELFF; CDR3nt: TGTGCCACCAGCAGAGATTGGCGGTCCGCGAACACCGGGGAGCTGTTTTTT
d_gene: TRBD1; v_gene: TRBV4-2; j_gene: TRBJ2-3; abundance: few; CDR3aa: CASSQITGGPDTQYF; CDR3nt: TGTGCCAGCAGCCAGATTACAGGGGGCCCAGATACGCAGTATTTT
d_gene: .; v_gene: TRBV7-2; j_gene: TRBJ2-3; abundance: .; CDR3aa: CASSFYAGLTTDTQYF; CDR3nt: TGTGCCAGCAGCTTTTACGCGGGACTTACAACAGATACGCAGTATTTT
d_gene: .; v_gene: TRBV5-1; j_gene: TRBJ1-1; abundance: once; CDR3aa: CASSSGWSNTEAFF; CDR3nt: TGCGCCAGCAGCTCAGGGTGGTCGAACACTGAAGCTTTCTTT
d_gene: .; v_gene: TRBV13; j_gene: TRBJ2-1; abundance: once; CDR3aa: CASSLGLVIYNEQFF; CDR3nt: TGTGCCAGCAGCCTAGGACTCGTAATCTACAATGAGCAGTTCTTC
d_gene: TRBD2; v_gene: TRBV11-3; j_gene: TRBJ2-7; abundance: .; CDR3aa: CASSPIGGGAPQYF; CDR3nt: TGTGCCAGCAGCCCAATTGGCGGGGGGGCCCCGCAGTACTTC
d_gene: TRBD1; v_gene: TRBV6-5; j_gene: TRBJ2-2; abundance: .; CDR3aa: CASSLQGVGGGELFF; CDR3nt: TGTGCCAGCAGCCTACAGGGGGTTGGTGGCGGGGAGCTGTTTTTT
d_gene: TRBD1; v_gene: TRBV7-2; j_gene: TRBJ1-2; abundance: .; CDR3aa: CASSLSDRGDGYTF; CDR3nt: TGTGCCAGCAGCTTATCGGACAGGGGAGATGGCTACACCTTC
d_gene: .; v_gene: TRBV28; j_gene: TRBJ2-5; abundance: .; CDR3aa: CASSSGGYGETQYF; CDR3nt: TGTGCCAGCAGTTCTGGAGGATATGGGGAGACCCAGTACTTC
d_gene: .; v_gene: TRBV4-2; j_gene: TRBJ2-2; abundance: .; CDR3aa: CAGSQDLHPSGTGELFF; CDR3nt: TGTGCCGGCAGCCAAGATCTACACCCGAGCGGCACCGGGGAGCTGTTTTTT
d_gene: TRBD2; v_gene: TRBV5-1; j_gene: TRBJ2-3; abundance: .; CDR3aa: CASSLGAGGPSTDTQYF; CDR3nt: TGCGCCAGCAGCTTGGGAGCGGGGGGGCCTAGCACAGATACGCAGTATTTT
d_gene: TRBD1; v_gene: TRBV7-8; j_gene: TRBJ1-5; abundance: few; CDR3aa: CASRQGDQPQHF; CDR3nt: TGTGCCAGTAGACAGGGGGATCAGCCCCAGCATTTT
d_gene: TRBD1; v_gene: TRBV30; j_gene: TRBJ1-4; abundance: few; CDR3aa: CAWMTGNNEKLFF; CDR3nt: TGTGCCTGGATGACAGGGAATAATGAAAAACTGTTTTTT
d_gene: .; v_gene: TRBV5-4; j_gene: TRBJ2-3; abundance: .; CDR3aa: CASSLGVAQGTDTQYF; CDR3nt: TGTGCCAGCAGCTTGGGGGTAGCACAGGGCACAGATACGCAGTATTTT
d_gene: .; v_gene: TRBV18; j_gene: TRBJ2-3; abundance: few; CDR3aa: CASSPSTDTDTQYF; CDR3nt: TGTGCCAGCTCACCATCGACAGACACAGATACGCAGTATTTT
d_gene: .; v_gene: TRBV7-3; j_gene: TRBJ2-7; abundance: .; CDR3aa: CASSLGQRYEQYF; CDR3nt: TGTGCCAGCAGCTTAGGGCAGCGGTACGAGCAGTACTTC
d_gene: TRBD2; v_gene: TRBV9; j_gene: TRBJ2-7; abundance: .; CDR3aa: CASSVAGLAGGEQYF; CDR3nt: TGTGCCAGCAGCGTAGCAGGACTAGCGGGGGGAGAGCAGTACTTC
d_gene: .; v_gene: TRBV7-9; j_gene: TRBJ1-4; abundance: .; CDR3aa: CASSLFSGGNEKLFF; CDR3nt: TGTGCCAGCAGCTTGTTTTCCGGGGGGAATGAAAAACTGTTTTTT
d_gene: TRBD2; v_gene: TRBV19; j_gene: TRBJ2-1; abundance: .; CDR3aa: CASSTERTSGGYNEQFF; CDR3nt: TGTGCCAGTAGTACAGAACGGACTAGCGGGGGCTACAATGAGCAGTTCTTC
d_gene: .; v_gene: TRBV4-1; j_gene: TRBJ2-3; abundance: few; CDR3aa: CASSLDSLDTQYF; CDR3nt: TGCGCCAGCAGCCTAGACAGTTTAGATACGCAGTATTTT
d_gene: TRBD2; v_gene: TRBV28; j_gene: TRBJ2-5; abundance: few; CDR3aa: CASSGLAGVQETQYF; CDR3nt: TGTGCCAGCAGCGGACTAGCGGGGGTCCAAGAGACCCAGTACTTC
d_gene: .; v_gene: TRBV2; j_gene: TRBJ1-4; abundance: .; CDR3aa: CASSDNDEKLFF; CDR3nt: TGTGCCAGCAGTGATAATGATGAAAAACTGTTTTTT